This T cell receptor (beta chain) was sequenced in a study of OX40 agonist ivuxolimab in advanced cancers. Data came from immunoSEQ multiplex PCR; TCRdb stores just in-frame clones and leaves some out. This repertoire shows roughly 120,000 clones, 85% to 90% found once; its top ten account for roughly 0.59%. This clone has more than one count but fewer than ten. Germline CDR1 reads LNHDA; CDR2 reads SQIVND (reference sequence). The V segment lost 4 bases and the J segment 10 bases; nucleotides outside the gene matches: 10. CDR3 length: 15 residues. This clonotype originated in an adult with an advanced solid tumor such as melanoma, head and neck, liver or kidney cancer. Specimen: CD4+ or CD8+ T cells sorted from blood, collected in a trial of the OX40 agonist ivuxolimab. The chain is built from TRBV19 and TRBJ1-6; 7 nucleotides align to TRBD1. CDR3 residues: CASSSRQGVVSPLHF. The CDR3 region has the DNA TGTGCCAGTAGTAGTCGACAGGGAGTAGTCTCACCCCTCCACTTT.